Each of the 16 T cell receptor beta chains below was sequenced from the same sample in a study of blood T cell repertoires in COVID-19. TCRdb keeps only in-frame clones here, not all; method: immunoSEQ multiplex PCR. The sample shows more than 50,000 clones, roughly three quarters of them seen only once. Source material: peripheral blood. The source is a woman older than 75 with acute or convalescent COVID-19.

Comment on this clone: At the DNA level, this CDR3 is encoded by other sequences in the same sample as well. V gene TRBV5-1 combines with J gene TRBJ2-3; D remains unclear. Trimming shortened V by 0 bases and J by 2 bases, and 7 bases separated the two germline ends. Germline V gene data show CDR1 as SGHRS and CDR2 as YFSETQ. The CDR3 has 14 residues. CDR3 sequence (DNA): TGCGCCAGCAGCTTGGGACTCGACACAGATACGCAGTATTTT. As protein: CASSLGLDTDTQYF.

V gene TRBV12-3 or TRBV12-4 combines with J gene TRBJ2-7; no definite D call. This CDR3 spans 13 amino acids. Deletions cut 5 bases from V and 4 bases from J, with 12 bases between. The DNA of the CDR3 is TGTGCCAGCAGTAAACCTGGGCCTTACGAGCAGTACTTC. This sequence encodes CASSKPGPYEQYF.

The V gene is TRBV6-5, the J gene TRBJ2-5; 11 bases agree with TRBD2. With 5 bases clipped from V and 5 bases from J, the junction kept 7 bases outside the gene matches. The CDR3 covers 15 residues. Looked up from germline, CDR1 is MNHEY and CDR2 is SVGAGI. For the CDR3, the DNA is TGTGCCAGCAGTCGACTAGCGGGGCGCGCGGAGACCCAGTACTTC. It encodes CASSRLAGRAETQYF.

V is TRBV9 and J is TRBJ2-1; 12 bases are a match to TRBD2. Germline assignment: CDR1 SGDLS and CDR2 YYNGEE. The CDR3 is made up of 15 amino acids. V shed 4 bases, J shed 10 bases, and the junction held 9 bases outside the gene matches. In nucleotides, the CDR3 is TGTGCCAGCAGCCTACGACTAGCGGGAGATTCAGAGCAGTTCTTC. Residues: CASSLRLAGDSEQFF.

CDR3 amino acids: CATSDNSRGGRGHTDTQYF. The DNA of the CDR3 is TGTGCCACCAGTGACAATTCCCGCGGGGGCAGGGGGCACACAGATACGCAGTATTTT. The V call is TRBV24-1, the J call TRBJ2-3; tentative D call: TRBD1 (8 bases). The CDR3 has 19 amino acids. Germline CDR1 is KGHDR and CDR2 is SFDVKD. The V end lost 4 bases, the J end lost 2 bases, and 24 bases lay between the germline ends.

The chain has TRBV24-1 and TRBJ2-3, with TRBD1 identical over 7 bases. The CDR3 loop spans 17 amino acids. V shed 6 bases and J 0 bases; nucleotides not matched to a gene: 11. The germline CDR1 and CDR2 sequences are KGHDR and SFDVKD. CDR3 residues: CATSMGRQGLSTDTQYF. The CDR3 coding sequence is TGTGCCACCAGTATGGGGCGACAGGGCTTAAGCACAGATACGCAGTATTTT.

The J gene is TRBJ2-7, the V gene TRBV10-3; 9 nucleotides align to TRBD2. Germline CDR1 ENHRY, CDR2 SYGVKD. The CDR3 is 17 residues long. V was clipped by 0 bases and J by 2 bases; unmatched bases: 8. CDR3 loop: CAISESYGLAGTYEQYF. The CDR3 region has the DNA TGTGCCATCAGTGAGTCGTATGGGCTAGCGGGAACCTACGAGCAGTACTTC.

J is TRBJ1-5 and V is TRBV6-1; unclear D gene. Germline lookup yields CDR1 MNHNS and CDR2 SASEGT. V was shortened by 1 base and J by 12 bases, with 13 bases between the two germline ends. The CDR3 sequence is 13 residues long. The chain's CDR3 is CASSEGVLRSQHF. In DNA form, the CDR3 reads TGTGCCAGCAGTGAAGGAGTCTTGCGGAGCCAGCATTTT.

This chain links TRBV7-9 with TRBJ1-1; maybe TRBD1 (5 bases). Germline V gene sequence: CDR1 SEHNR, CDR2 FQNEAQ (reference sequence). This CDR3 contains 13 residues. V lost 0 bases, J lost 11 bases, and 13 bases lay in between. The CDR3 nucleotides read TGTGCCAGCAGCTTAGCAGCCCCAGGGTTGGCTTTCTTT. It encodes CASSLAAPGLAFF.

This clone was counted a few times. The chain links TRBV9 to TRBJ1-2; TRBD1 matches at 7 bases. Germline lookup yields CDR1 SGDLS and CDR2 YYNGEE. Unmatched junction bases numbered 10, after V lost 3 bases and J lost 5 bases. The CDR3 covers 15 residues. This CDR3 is CASSAQGGGLYGYTF. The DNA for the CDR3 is TGTGCCAGCAGCGCCCAGGGGGGCGGGTTATATGGCTACACCTTC.

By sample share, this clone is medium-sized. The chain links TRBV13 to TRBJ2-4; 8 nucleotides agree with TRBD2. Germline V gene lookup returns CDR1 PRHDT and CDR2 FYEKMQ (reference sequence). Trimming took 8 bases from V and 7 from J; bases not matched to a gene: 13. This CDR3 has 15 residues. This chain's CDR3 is CASGGGGLERNIQYF. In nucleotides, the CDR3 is TGTGCCAGCGGAGGCGGGGGGCTTGAGAGGAACATTCAGTACTTC.

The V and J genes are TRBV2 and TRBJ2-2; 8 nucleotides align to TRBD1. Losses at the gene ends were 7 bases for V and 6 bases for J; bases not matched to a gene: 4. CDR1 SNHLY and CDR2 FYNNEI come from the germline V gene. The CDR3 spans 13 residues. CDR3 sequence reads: CASTDRVSGELFF. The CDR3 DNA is TGTGCCAGCACGGACAGGGTATCCGGGGAGCTGTTTTTT.

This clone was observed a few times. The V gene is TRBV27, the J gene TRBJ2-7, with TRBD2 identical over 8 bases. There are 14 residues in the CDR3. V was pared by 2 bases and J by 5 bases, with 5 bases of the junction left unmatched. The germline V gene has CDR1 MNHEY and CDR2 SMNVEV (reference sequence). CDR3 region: CASSLTGTSDEQYF. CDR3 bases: TGTGCCAGCAGTTTAACCGGGACTAGTGACGAGCAGTACTTC.

Written as DNA, the CDR3 is TGTGCCAGAAGCTCCCCATCCCGGACTAGCGGCACCGGGGAGCTGTTTTTT. Protein sequence: CARSSPSRTSGTGELFF. V usage is TRBV5-3 and J usage is TRBJ2-2; 10 bases are shared with TRBD2. TRBV5-3 belongs to the ORF category, with a function that is uncertain. The junction had 9 bases not matched to a gene; V was cut back by 3 bases and J by 4 bases. The CDR3 sequence is 17 residues long.

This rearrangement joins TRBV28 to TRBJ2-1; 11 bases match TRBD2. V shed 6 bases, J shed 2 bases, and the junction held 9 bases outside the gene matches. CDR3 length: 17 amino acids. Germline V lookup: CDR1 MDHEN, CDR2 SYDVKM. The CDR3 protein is CASSPLQTSGTYNEQFF. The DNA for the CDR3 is TGTGCCAGCAGCCCCCTCCAGACTAGCGGGACCTACAATGAGCAGTTCTTC. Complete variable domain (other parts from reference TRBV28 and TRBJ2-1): DVKVTQSSRYLVKRTGEKVFLECVQDMDHENMFWYRQDPGLGLRLIYFSYDVKMKEKGDIPEGYSVSREKKERFSLILESASTNQTSMYLCASSPLQTSGTYNEQFFGPGTRLTVL.

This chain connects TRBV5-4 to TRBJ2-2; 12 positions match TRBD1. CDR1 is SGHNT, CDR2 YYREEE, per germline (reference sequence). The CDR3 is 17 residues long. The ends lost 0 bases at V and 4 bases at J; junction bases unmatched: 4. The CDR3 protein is CASSLGGQGAVTGELFF. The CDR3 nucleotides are TGTGCCAGCAGCTTGGGGGGACAGGGGGCGGTCACCGGGGAGCTGTTTTTT.